The rows below give T cell receptor beta chains drawn from one sample of a study of brain T cells in children with intractable seizures. Repertoires were generated with immunoSEQ multiplex PCR, while TCRdb's copy carries only in-frame clones and drops some. The sample lists approximately 77,000 clones; roughly 91% were seen once. The sample in question was peripheral blood, obtained at surgery. The receptors shown here come from a boy in the first two years of life with tuberous sclerosis and intractable seizures. Each CDR3 is given with its conserved first and last residue. Fields, in order: V gene, D gene, J gene, clone size, CDR3 protein, CDR3 DNA. The D gene is left open where the match is weak. Only part of the rows carry a size: once, few, many, or a class if the clone is expanded.

TRBV5-1,TRBD1,TRBJ2-2,-,CASRAGGAGELFF,TGCGCCAGCAGAGCAGGGGGAGCCGGGGAGCTGTTTTTT
TRBV4-1,-,TRBJ1-5,few,CASSQVRFFAGNNQPQHF,TGCGCCAGCAGCCAAGTCAGATTTTTCGCAGGGAACAATCAGCCCCAGCATTTT
TRBV11-3,TRBD2,TRBJ2-4,-,CASSPLPGLAGSLAKNIQYF,TGTGCCAGCAGCCCATTGCCGGGACTAGCGGGTTCACTAGCCAAAAACATTCAGTACTTC
TRBV11-2,-,TRBJ1-1,-,CASSATKSLGTEAFF,TGTGCCAGCAGCGCCACCAAGTCTCTCGGCACTGAAGCTTTCTTT
TRBV4-1,-,TRBJ2-1,-,CASSQDLGLAWDEQFF,TGCGCCAGCAGCCAAGATCTGGGTCTGGCGTGGGATGAGCAGTTCTTC
TRBV6-4,TRBD2,TRBJ2-1,once,CASLAGGPDEQFF,TGTGCCAGTTTAGCGGGGGGCCCGGATGAGCAGTTCTTC
TRBV9,-,TRBJ1-6,-,CASSVAAQSPLHF,TGTGCCAGCAGCGTAGCGGCGCAATCACCCCTCCACTTT
TRBV25-1,TRBD1,TRBJ1-4,-,CASRSGTANEKLFF,TGTGCCAGCAGGTCAGGGACAGCTAATGAAAAACTGTTTTTT
TRBV6-5,-,TRBJ2-1,once,CASSYLNEQFF,TGTGCCAGCAGTTACCTAAATGAGCAGTTCTTC
TRBV3-1/TRBV3-2,-,TRBJ1-5,-,CASSQEGGTQPQHF,TGTGCCAGCAGCCAAGAGGGGGGGACTCAGCCCCAGCATTTT
TRBV29-1,-,TRBJ2-1,-,CSVLYAAYNEQFF,TGCAGCGTTCTTTATGCAGCCTACAATGAGCAGTTCTTC
TRBV5-8,-,TRBJ1-6,-,CASSLSREHSPLHF,TGTGCCAGCAGCTTGTCCAGGGAGCATTCACCCCTCCACTTT
TRBV3-1/TRBV3-2,-,TRBJ2-7,-,CASSQQRLGEQYF,TGTGCCAGCAGCCAACAAAGATTAGGCGAGCAGTACTTC
TRBV30,-,TRBJ1-3,once,CAWSGRLSGNTIYF,TGTGCCTGGAGTGGACGCCTCTCTGGAAACACCATATATTTT
TRBV19,-,TRBJ1-2,-,CASRTGNYGYTF,TGTGCCAGTAGGACGGGAAACTATGGCTACACCTTC
TRBV7-8,-,TRBJ2-2,-,CASSFLPGAGELFF,TGTGCCAGCAGCTTCCTACCAGGTGCCGGGGAGCTGTTTTTT
TRBV11-3,-,TRBJ2-3,-,CASSPTSGGTQYF,TGTGCCAGCAGCCCGACGAGTGGGGGTACGCAGTATTTT
TRBV14,-,TRBJ2-6,-,CASRLSGANVLTF,TGTGCCAGCAGACTTTCTGGGGCCAACGTCCTGACTTTC
TRBV3-1/TRBV3-2,TRBD2,TRBJ2-7,-,CASSPGLAVTYEQYF,TGTGCCAGCAGCCCGGGACTAGCGGTAACCTACGAGCAGTACTTC
TRBV5-1,-,TRBJ2-5,-,CASSLDGQSETQYF,TGCGCCAGCAGCTTGGATGGGCAATCGGAGACCCAGTACTTC
TRBV14,-,TRBJ2-7,-,CASSQDSRESSYEQYF,TGTGCCAGCAGCCAAGATTCCCGGGAGAGCTCCTACGAGCAGTACTTC
TRBV2,-,TRBJ1-2,-,CASSVHDSGNYGYTF,TGTGCCAGCAGTGTACACGACAGTGGGAACTATGGCTACACCTTC
TRBV2,TRBD1,TRBJ1-1,few,CASTRGLAEAFF,TGTGCCAGCACCAGGGGGTTGGCTGAAGCTTTCTTT
TRBV4-2,TRBD2,TRBJ2-3,-,CASSQEEGLAWADTQYF,TGTGCCAGCAGCCAAGAAGAGGGACTAGCTTGGGCAGATACGCAGTATTTT
TRBV7-9,TRBD1,TRBJ1-2,medium-sized,CASGPGQGSYGYTF,TGTGCCAGCGGTCCGGGACAGGGGTCCTATGGCTACACCTTC
TRBV6-5,-,TRBJ2-1,-,CASLGGNDEQFF,TGTGCCAGCCTCGGCGGGAACGATGAGCAGTTCTTC
TRBV27,-,TRBJ2-6,-,CASSPPPRVTYSGANVLTF,TGTGCCAGCAGTCCGCCCCCCAGGGTGACCTACTCTGGGGCCAACGTCCTGACTTTC
TRBV9,TRBD1,TRBJ2-1,once,CASSPPDRGYNEQFF,TGTGCCAGCAGCCCCCCGGACAGGGGCTACAATGAGCAGTTCTTC
TRBV3-1/TRBV3-2,TRBD1,TRBJ1-1,once,CASSHSGGVLAFF,TGTGCCAGCAGCCACTCAGGGGGCGTATTAGCTTTCTTT
TRBV4-2,-,TRBJ2-4,-,CASSPRDSGFQYF,TGTGCCAGCAGCCCCCGGGACTCCGGTTTTCAGTACTTC
TRBV5-6,-,TRBJ1-2,-,CASRGRAYGYTF,TGTGCCAGCAGGGGCAGGGCCTATGGCTACACCTTC
TRBV4-2,TRBD1,TRBJ1-2,few,CASSQGGTGTGYGYTF,TGTGCCAGCAGCCAGGGGGGGACAGGGACTGGCTATGGCTACACCTTC
TRBV30,-,TRBJ1-2,-,CACPRRARNGYTF,TGTGCCTGTCCCCGGAGGGCTAGGAATGGCTACACCTTC
TRBV13,TRBD2,TRBJ2-7,-,CASSLGTSGRTSYEQYF,TGTGCCAGCAGCCTTGGGACTAGCGGGAGGACCTCCTACGAGCAGTACTTC
TRBV9,-,TRBJ1-3,-,CASSVDSSGNTIYF,TGTGCCAGCAGCGTTGACAGTTCTGGAAACACCATATATTTT
TRBV6-5,TRBD1,TRBJ2-4,once,CASSTGALAKNIQYF,TGTGCCAGCAGTACAGGGGCTCTAGCCAAAAACATTCAGTACTTC
TRBV19,TRBD1,TRBJ1-2,-,CASSRDRAGSNYGYTF,TGTGCCAGTAGTCGGGACAGGGCAGGATCTAACTATGGCTACACCTTC
TRBV19,-,TRBJ2-6,-,CASIGYREHSGANVLTF,TGTGCCAGTATAGGGTACAGGGAGCACTCTGGGGCCAACGTCCTGACTTTC
TRBV30,-,TRBJ1-2,-,CAWSVDLYGYTF,TGTGCCTGGAGTGTTGACCTCTATGGCTACACCTTC
TRBV7-9,-,TRBJ2-7,few,CASSLTWGEQYF,TGTGCCAGCAGCTTAACCTGGGGCGAGCAGTACTTC
TRBV19,-,TRBJ2-7,-,CASSIGITFEQYF,TGTGCCAGTAGTATAGGGATTACCTTCGAGCAGTACTTC
TRBV19,TRBD2,TRBJ2-7,-,CASSIGTSSSYEQYF,TGTGCCAGTAGTATCGGGACTAGCAGTTCCTACGAGCAGTACTTC
TRBV7-2,-,TRBJ1-2,-,CASSLAQGIRGYTF,TGTGCCAGCAGCTTAGCTCAGGGGATAAGGGGCTACACCTTC
TRBV2,TRBD1,TRBJ1-6,-,CASTGDRDSPLHF,TGTGCCAGCACCGGGGACAGGGACTCACCCCTCCACTTT
TRBV4-1,-,TRBJ1-2,-,CASSQEGGVSYGYTF,TGCGCCAGCAGCCAAGAGGGGGGGGTCTCTTATGGCTACACCTTC
TRBV5-6,-,TRBJ1-6,-,CASSFGFSPLHF,TGTGCCAGCAGCTTTGGGTTTTCACCCCTCCACTTT
TRBV11-2,-,TRBJ2-1,-,CASSLEAGAINEQFF,TGTGCCAGCAGCTTAGAGGCAGGGGCTATCAATGAGCAGTTCTTC